This T cell receptor beta chain derives from a study of human T cells and chemical hapten exposure (TCRdb year 2021). About the investigation overall: For sensitization, 2% DPC in acetone was applied to an approximately 2 cm by approximately 2 cm area of upper inner arm skin. Throughout the roughly 25-week study period, patients were also given weekly therapeutic DPC doses on the scalp. Patch testing was performed on the upper back with Finn chambers containing 0.01% DPC, and the patch tests were scored after 6 days according to International Contact Dermatitis Research Group standards. Alopecia areata with under or over 50% scalp involvement, alopecia totalis and alopecia universalis were represented in the patient cohort, which was mostly female. Libraries were pooled for sequencing, and per-sample TCR yields varied mainly because of small differences in library volumes within the pool. The study tracked peripheral blood TCR repertoire changes in vivo during primary and secondary sensitization to the hapten diphenylcyclopropenone (DPC) in alopecia patients. Patient blood was sampled pre-sensitization (week 0) and at 2, 6 and about 24 weeks after DPC sensitization. Blood for TCR sequencing was provided by twenty-nine alopecia patients at one to four time points (pre-sensitization, 2, 6 and 24 weeks).

This clonotype was seen at least ten times. Its specific antigen is unknown. No qualities accompany the bases; no much larger clone lies one base away. The CDR3 measures 15 amino acids from cysteine to phenylalanine. Of the read, only the CDR3 DNA is kept; its 45 bases are in frame from base 1. V and J lose 7 bases and 1 base, and a span of 15 bases separates them. What this sample's time point label stands for: patch test 2, 6 weeks after DPC sensitization. What this sample's treatment or condition label stands for: therapeutic diphenylcyclopropenone sensitization with weekly scalp DPC. Blood at each patch-test visit was drawn before the patch test was applied. Patients were considered eligible if aged 18 to 70, diagnosed with alopecia and deemed suitable for DPC therapy, and patients were excluded if pregnant. Total RNA was extracted from unfractionated whole blood collected in Tempus Blood RNA tubes.

Summary of the overall study and its limitations: DPC sensitization did not change how many TCRs were above 1 in 1000 frequency, and no evidence was found of alterations in global repertoire structure. Significantly more large CDR3 similarity clusters were formed by expanded TCRs than by pre-sensitization or healthy control sets, consistent with antigen-driven responses. All patients had alopecia, a presumed autoimmune disease, so their immune response might differ from that of healthy individuals. After repeated subsampling, the strength of the expansion versus patch-test correlation and the threshold at which it became significant changed. Patch test score was positively correlated with the number of PT1 expanded TCRs, with significance at thresholds 8, 16 and 32 but not at 4.

The library was produced with RACE. Data came from a NextSeq 500. During library preparation, unique molecular identifiers were attached to individual cDNA molecules so that TCRs could be counted quantitatively and reproducibly. Both TCR alpha and TCR beta chains were sequenced from each blood RNA sample. The paper's data handling went like this. The median number of TCRs per sample was 85,000 to 100,000, ranging from about 20,000 to 690,600. V, J and CDR3 annotation of the TCR reads was performed with the Decombinator software suite. Every sample was subsampled to the same number of TCRs (28,000) for the PS versus PT1 abundance plots. TCRs were defined as expanded if absent before sensitization and observed at least eight times at the 2-week time point. TCRdb reanalyzed the raw reads on its own, using fastp at Q25 for trimming and MiXCR for clone calling, and kept in-frame beta chains. Duplicate CDR3 protein sequences are folded into a single record with the most common DNA and genes. The V and J calls, along with clone size, are taken from TCRdb and not from the paper's own processing. The sample data list approximately 28,000 distinct CDR3 sequences, and roughly a tenth of these were observed just once. The ten largest clones capture roughly 7% of the sample.

The clonotype comes from a man aged 25-45 years with alopecia areata. Some clones in this sample may be carry-over from other donors' samples. The source was whole blood, collected in connection with sensitization to the hapten diphenylcyclopropenone (DPC). Recombination connected TRBV12-3 or TRBV12-4 to TRBJ2-3; a tentative D match to TRBD1 spans 6 bases. The CDR3 in this case is CASTLYRVGTDTQYF. The bases are TGTGCCAGCACCCTCTACAGGGTAGGCACAGATACGCAGTATTTT.